This T cell receptor beta chain was recovered during a study of blood T cell repertoires in COVID-19. Participants' own reports of clinical history determined their cohort assignment. Germline V lookup: CDR1 SGDLS, CDR2 YYNGEE. This CDR3 has 14 residues. V was shortened by 0 bases and J by 5 bases, with 6 bases between the two germline ends. Per the authors' pipeline: Researchers report that nucleated cell counts were estimated from reference gene primer amplification. Assay: immunoSEQ multiplex PCR; the TCRdb copy retains only in-frame clones and omits some. V and J calls and clone size follow that table, whereas D and trimming were derived from the DNA. The data show a few hundred thousand clones, approximately 85% seen once.

Material for sequencing was PBMCs or T cells enriched from blood (not recorded which). This chain joins TRBV9 and TRBJ1-6; TRBD1 is a possible D gene (5 bases). The sequence derives from a young man who had recovered from COVID-19. The CDR3: CASSVGGDNSPLHF. CDR3 coding DNA: TGTGCCAGCAGCGTAGGGGGGGATAATTCACCCCTCCACTTT.